A selection of T cell receptor beta chains follows, all from one sample in a study of CD8 T cells in Susac syndrome. TCRdb ran MiXCR on the immunoSEQ multiplex PCR reads and lists one entry per CDR3 protein. The data show approximately 190,000 distinct CDR3 sequences, approximately 93% seen once. The specimen sequenced was CD4+ T cells from PBMCs. The origin of the receptors is a human donor in good health. The CDR3 runs from the conserved cysteine through the conserved F or W. A D gene is named only where the DNA matches it firmly. Clone size is given for some rows only: seen once, a few or many times, or a class if the clone is expanded.

. . TRBJ1-5 TRBV5-6 TGTGCCAGCAGCTTGACGTGGGGGAGCGACAATCAGCCCCAGCATTTT CASSLTWGSDNQPQHF
. . TRBJ2-7 TRBV18 TGTGCCAGCTCACCACCGACAGCCGACGAGCAGTACTTC CASSPPTADEQYF
. . TRBJ1-3 TRBV6-5 TGTGCCAGCAGTTATAGGCCGCTCTCTGGAAACACCATATATTTT CASSYRPLSGNTIYF
once . TRBJ2-5 TRBV7-9 TGTGCCAGCAGCTTAGAGTCGGGGAGAGGGGAGACCCAGTACTTC CASSLESGRGETQYF
. . TRBJ2-3 TRBV19 TGTGCCAGTACCCAGCCCGGGCTAGCTGTGAATACGCAGTATTTT CASTQPGLAVNTQYF
. . TRBJ1-5 TRBV6-2/TRBV6-3 TGTGCCAGCAGTTCCAACAGCGGGGCTTCTCAGCCCCAGCATTTT CASSSNSGASQPQHF
. TRBD1 TRBJ2-7 TRBV12-3/TRBV12-4 TGTGCCAGCAGTTTCGTGGGACAGGGGGCCGACGAGCAGTACTTC CASSFVGQGADEQYF
. . TRBJ2-5 TRBV9 TGTGCCAGCAGCGTAGGTCGAGGGGCCGAGACCCAGTACTTC CASSVGRGAETQYF
. . TRBJ2-7 TRBV7-8 TGTGCCAGCAGCTTAGCTTTAGCGGTAGACTTC CASSLALAVDF
. . TRBJ1-6 TRBV6-2/TRBV6-3 TGTGCCAGCAGTTACAGGACAGTCTCGGGTCCCCCCCTCCACTTT CASSYRTVSGPPLHF
. . TRBJ2-5 TRBV9 TGTGCCAGCAGCGTAGGGATGGCACAAGAGACCCAGTACTTC CASSVGMAQETQYF
. TRBD1 TRBJ1-1 TRBV29-1 TGCAGCGTGGTCCGGGACAGGGTACCGAACACTGAAGCTTTCTTT CSVVRDRVPNTEAFF
. . TRBJ1-4 TRBV5-1 TGCGCCAGCAGCAAGGACGGTGCAACTAATGAAAAACTGTTTTTT CASSKDGATNEKLFF
. . TRBJ2-5 TRBV5-1 TGCGCCAGCAGCTCGACCCAGTTAGAGACCCAGTACTTC CASSSTQLETQYF
. TRBD2 TRBJ2-1 TRBV3-1 TGTGCCAGCAGCCCGCAATGGGGGGGGTACAATGAGCAGTTCTTC CASSPQWGGYNEQFF
. . TRBJ2-2 TRBV23-1 TGCGCCAGCCCTTCCGGCCCCGAGGCAAACACCGGGGAGCTGTTTTTT CASPSGPEANTGELFF
. . TRBJ2-6 TRBV2 TGTGCCAGCAGAGGGTCCAACTCTGGGGCCAACGTCCTGACTTTC CASRGSNSGANVLTF
. . TRBJ2-7 TRBV4-1 TGCGCCAGCAGCCAAGGCAGCTCCCTCTCCTACGAGCAGTACTTC CASSQGSSLSYEQYF
. TRBD2 TRBJ2-1 TRBV27 TGTGCCAGCAGCCCCCATCGCGGGGGTTCCGATGAGCAGTTCTTC CASSPHRGGSDEQFF
. . TRBJ2-3 TRBV5-1 TGCGCCAGTCAGGAGGGGGACGCAGATACGCAGTATTTT CASQEGDADTQYF
. . TRBJ1-1 TRBV3-1 TGTGCCAGCAGCCGAGCAATTTCAGGGAACACTGAAGCTTTCTTT CASSRAISGNTEAFF
once . TRBJ2-3 TRBV29-1 TGCAGCGTTGAAGTCCGGACTGGAGATACGCAGTATTTT CSVEVRTGDTQYF
. . TRBJ1-5 TRBV3-1 TGTGCCAGCAGCCAAGGTGGCAGCCTCAATCAGCCCCAGCATTTT CASSQGGSLNQPQHF
few . TRBJ1-1 TRBV12-3/TRBV12-4 TGTGCCAGCACCTGGAACACTGAAGCTTTCTTT CASTWNTEAFF
. . TRBJ1-1 TRBV6-2/TRBV6-3 TGTGCCAGCACCCCAAGGGCAGGATCCACTGAAGCTTTCTTT CASTPRAGSTEAFF
. . TRBJ2-2 TRBV7-3 TGTGCCAGCAGCTTAAAGGGAAGTGGGGAGCTGTTTTTT CASSLKGSGELFF
. . TRBJ2-3 TRBV12-3/TRBV12-4 TGTGCCAGCGCCCCTGTGGGGACTTATACGCAGTATTTT CASAPVGTYTQYF